The clone carrying this T cell receptor beta chain showed up just a few times. Its cognate antigen is unknown. Produced via immunoSEQ multiplex PCR; TCRdb's table is partial and in-frame only. The repertoire consists of tens of thousands of clones, with roughly 86% occurring once and the leading ten covering 8.7%. This sample is drawn from a study of T cell responses to AZD1222 COVID-19 vaccine. Study-wide results and caveats: Baseline seropositives among AZD1222 recipients totaled only five to seven. Without day 14 samples, only post-peak T cell repertoires were studied.

From germline, CDR1 is WNHNN and CDR2 SYGVQD (reference sequence). V dropped 3 bases and J dropped 3 bases, with 6 bases sitting between them. The CDR3 has 12 residues. The sequence was collected from an adult in good health. This chain connects TRBV10-1 to TRBJ2-7; tentatively, D is TRBD2 (5 bases). This sample comprised peripheral blood, obtained on day 0 of AZD1222 vaccination. CDR3 nucleotides: TGCGCCAGCAGTGATGGGAGCTACGAGCAGTACTTC. This codes for CASSDGSYEQYF.